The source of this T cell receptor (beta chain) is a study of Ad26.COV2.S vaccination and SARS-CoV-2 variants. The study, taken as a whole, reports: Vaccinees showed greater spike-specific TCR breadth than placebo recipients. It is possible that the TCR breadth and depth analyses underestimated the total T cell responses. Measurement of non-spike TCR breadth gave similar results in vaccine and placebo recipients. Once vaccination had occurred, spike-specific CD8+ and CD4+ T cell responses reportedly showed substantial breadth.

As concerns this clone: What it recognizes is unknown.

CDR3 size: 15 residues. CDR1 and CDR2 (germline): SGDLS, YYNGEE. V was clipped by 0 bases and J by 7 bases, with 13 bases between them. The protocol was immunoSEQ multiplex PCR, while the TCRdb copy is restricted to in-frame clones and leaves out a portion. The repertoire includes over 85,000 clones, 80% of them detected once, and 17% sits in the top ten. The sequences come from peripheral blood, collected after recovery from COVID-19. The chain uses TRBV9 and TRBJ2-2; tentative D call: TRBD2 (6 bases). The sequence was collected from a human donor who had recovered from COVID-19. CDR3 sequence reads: CASSVEGGLYGELFF. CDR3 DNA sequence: TGTGCCAGCAGCGTAGAAGGAGGGCTCTACGGGGAGCTGTTTTTT.